A single T cell receptor (beta chain) is shown here with its context. This sample stems from a study of PD-1 blockade in classical Hodgkin lymphoma. Sequencing used immunoSEQ multiplex PCR; TCRdb keeps in-frame clones, though not all of them. The table lists roughly 21,000 clones, around nine tenths of them singletons. Time point specified: newly diagnosed, previously untreated cHL patient sample. Isolation of CD8+ T cells from thawed PBMCs used magnetic negative selection. Comparison PBMCs came from previously untreated, newly diagnosed classical Hodgkin lymphoma patients. Germline-derived CDR1 and CDR2 are SEHNR and FQNEAQ (reference sequence). With V trimmed by 5 bases and J by 1 base, 7 bases remained unmatched. This CDR3 is 18 amino acids long.

Sequenced input: CD8+ T cells from blood. The chain has TRBV7-9 and TRBJ2-5; TRBD2 matches 16 bases. This TCR was sampled from a human donor with classical Hodgkin lymphoma. CDR3 nucleotide sequence: TGTGCCAGCAGCCGAGGGACTAGCGGGAGGGCGGGCCAAGAGACCCAGTACTTC. It is translated as CASSRGTSGRAGQETQYF.